The 16 T cell receptor beta chains listed next were all sequenced from one sample in a study of shared clonotypes between healthy human individuals. Profiled with immunoSEQ multiplex PCR; TCRdb holds only in-frame clones, not every one. The repertoire holds hundreds of thousands of clones, with roughly 95% as singletons. The naive CD8 fraction comprised CD45RO-negative cells positively selected for CCR7 and excluded terminally differentiated effector memory CD45RA+ cells. Sequences were obtained from naive CD8+ T cells sorted from blood. All receptors derive from a woman in her 30s in good health.

The genes are TRBV7-8 and TRBJ2-1; no clear D. This CDR3 has 14 amino acids. Trimming removed 2 bases from V and 7 bases from J, with 12 bases in between. Germline lookup yields CDR1 SGHVS and CDR2 FQNEAQ. The CDR3 protein is CASSLPPNGNEQFF. The CDR3 DNA reads TGTGCCAGCAGCTTACCACCAAACGGGAATGAGCAGTTCTTC. The whole variable domain, remainder taken from reference TRBV7-8 and TRBJ2-1, is GAGVSQSPRYKVAKRGQDVALRCDPISGHVSLFWYQQALGQGPEFLTYFQNEAQLDKSGLPSDRFFAERPEGSVSTLKIQRTQQEDSAVYLCASSLPPNGNEQFFGPGTRLTVL.

The rearrangement uses TRBV6-5 and TRBJ2-2; D gene ambiguous. The CDR3 spans 15 residues. Per germline, CDR1 MNHEY and CDR2 SVGAGI. Trimming stripped 2 bases from V and 4 bases from J, with 11 bases between. The CDR3 region has the DNA TGTGCCAGCAGTTACGGGCTAGGGATCACCGGGGAGCTGTTTTTT. Translated, it gives CASSYGLGITGELFF.

V usage is TRBV13 and J usage is TRBJ2-7; tentatively, D is TRBD1 (5 bases). The ends were cut back, 5 bases at V and 0 bases at J, with 17 bases in the middle. The CDR3 sequence is 16 residues long. Germline-derived CDR1 and CDR2 are PRHDT and FYEKMQ (reference sequence). Written as DNA, the CDR3 is TGTGCCAGCAGCCTAAGCCCGGACATGAGCTCCTACGAGCAGTACTTC. Translating gives CASSLSPDMSSYEQYF.

Of note for this clone: Within the sample, other DNA sequences also encode this same CDR3. The DNA for the CDR3 is TGCGCCAGCAGCCAAGTAGCGGGGACCTACGAGCAGTACTTC. It encodes CASSQVAGTYEQYF. The chain is built from TRBV4-1 and TRBJ2-7, with TRBD2 identical over 8 bases. The CDR3 spans 14 residues. The ends lost 1 base at V and 2 bases at J; junction bases unmatched: 1. CDR1 and CDR2 (germline): MGHRA, YSYEKL.

The CDR3 region has the DNA TGTGCCAGCAGCGAACCCGGGACAGGGGGCACAGATACGCAGTATTTT. Translating it yields CASSEPGTGGTDTQYF. The V gene is TRBV28, the J gene TRBJ2-3, with 10 bases lining up with TRBD1. CDR1 and CDR2 (germline): MDHEN, SYDVKM. The V segment lost 6 bases and the J segment 1 base; nucleotides outside the gene matches: 7. This CDR3 comprises 16 residues.

The rearrangement uses TRBV19 and TRBJ2-7; D is perhaps TRBD2 (5 bases). Per the germline V gene, CDR1 is LNHDA and CDR2 is SQIVND (reference sequence). The CDR3 loop spans 14 amino acids. V gave up 10 bases and J gave up 0 bases, with 16 bases separating them. The CDR3 bases are TGTGCCACCCGGTCGGCGGCGGGCTCCTACGAGCAGTACTTC. Encoded protein: CATRSAAGSYEQYF.

This rearrangement joins TRBV4-2 to TRBJ2-5; TRBD2 matches 8 bases. The CDR3 consists of 15 residues. The ends lost 1 base at V and 5 bases at J; junction bases unmatched: 6. Germline V gene lookup returns CDR1 LGHNA and CDR2 YNFKEQ. The CDR3 here is CASSQARTSSETQYF. CDR3 nucleotide sequence: TGTGCCAGCAGCCAAGCTAGGACTAGCTCGGAGACCCAGTACTTC.

This chain connects TRBV7-3 to TRBJ2-1; D is possibly TRBD1 (6 bases). Germline CDR1 is SGHTA and CDR2 is FQGTGA. This CDR3 is 15 amino acids long. V dropped 3 bases and J dropped 2 bases, with 11 bases sitting between them. The CDR3 protein is CASSLWGLPYNEQFF. CDR3 DNA sequence: TGTGCCAGCAGCTTGTGGGGGCTCCCCTACAATGAGCAGTTCTTC.

The V call is TRBV9, the J call TRBJ2-1; 9 positions match TRBD1. The CDR3 loop spans 15 amino acids. In germline, CDR1 is SGDLS, CDR2 YYNGEE. With 3 bases clipped from V and 0 bases from J, the junction kept 1 base outside the gene matches. The CDR3 region is CASSAGQGSYNEQFF. The CDR3 nucleotides read TGTGCCAGCAGCGCGGGACAGGGCTCCTACAATGAGCAGTTCTTC.

The V call is TRBV18, the J call TRBJ2-3, with 7 bases matching TRBD1. After removal of 3 bases from V and 2 bases from J, the junction contained 11 bases not matched to a gene. The germline CDR1 and CDR2 sequences are KGHSH and LQKENI. The CDR3 extends over 17 amino acids. The CDR3 DNA reads as TGTGCCAGCTCACCGACCGGCCTACAGGGGAACACAGATACGCAGTATTTT. This sequence encodes CASSPTGLQGNTDTQYF. Using reference TRBV18 and TRBJ2-3 for the parts outside the CDR3, the full variable domain is NAGVMQNPRHLVRRRGQEARLRCSPMKGHSHVYWYRQLPEEGLKFMVYLQKENIIDESGMPKERFSAEFPKEGPSILRIQQVVRGDSAAYFCASSPTGLQGNTDTQYFGPGTRLTVL.

This chain links TRBV11-2 with TRBJ2-4, with 12 bases aligning to TRBD2. With V trimmed by 1 base and J by 8 bases, 6 bases remained unmatched. The CDR3 sequence is 16 residues long. Germline values: CDR1 SGHAT, CDR2 FQNNGV. The CDR3 loop reads CASSLGPSGRVDIQYF. As DNA, the CDR3 is TGTGCCAGCAGCTTAGGTCCTAGCGGGAGGGTTGACATTCAGTACTTC.

The rearrangement uses TRBV9 and TRBJ2-3, with unresolved D. Germline V gene sequence: CDR1 SGDLS, CDR2 YYNGEE. Between the trimmed V and J ends, which lost 0 bases and 0 bases, there was a span of 11 bases. This CDR3 is built from 16 residues. The CDR3 DNA sequence: TGTGCCAGCAGCGTAGCATACAGATCTAGCACAGATACGCAGTATTTT. Translated, it gives CASSVAYRSSTDTQYF.

The chain is built from TRBV28 and TRBJ2-7; weak D call: TRBD1 (6 bases). Trimming removed 5 bases at V and 6 bases at J, with 20 bases between. CDR3 size: 15 residues. CDR1 is MDHEN, CDR2 SYDVKM, per germline. The CDR3 reads CASSPTAWGRFEQYF. As DNA, the CDR3 is TGTGCCAGCAGTCCTACCGCCTGGGGGCGCTTCGAGCAGTACTTC.

The J gene is TRBJ2-6, the V gene TRBV11-2; tentatively, D is TRBD2 (5 bases). This CDR3 region has 19 residues. V was cut by 5 bases and J by 0 bases, with 20 bases left in between. Germline V gene lookup returns CDR1 SGHAT and CDR2 FQNNGV. CDR3 loop: CASSRLGREVLSGANVLTF. Written as DNA, the CDR3 is TGTGCCAGCAGCCGACTCGGACGGGAAGTTCTCTCTGGGGCCAACGTCCTGACTTTC.

The V gene is TRBV18, the J gene TRBJ1-2; the D gene is possibly TRBD1 (5 bases). Trimming pared 4 bases from V and 8 bases from J, leaving 23 bases between. The CDR3 is 16 residues long. CDR1 and CDR2 from the germline V gene are KGHSH and LQKENI. The CDR3 DNA reads TGTGCCAGCTCACTAGCCCGACAGACGTCCCCGACGGGCTACACCTTC. Protein sequence: CASSLARQTSPTGYTF.

V gene TRBV13 combines with J gene TRBJ2-7; the match to TRBD2 covers 7 bases. The junction had 5 bases not matched to a gene; V was cut back by 4 bases and J by 2 bases. Germline CDR1 PRHDT, CDR2 FYEKMQ (reference sequence). The CDR3 has 14 amino acids. The CDR3 protein is CASSYQRDAYEQYF. CDR3 DNA: TGTGCCAGCAGCTACCAGCGGGACGCCTACGAGCAGTACTTC.